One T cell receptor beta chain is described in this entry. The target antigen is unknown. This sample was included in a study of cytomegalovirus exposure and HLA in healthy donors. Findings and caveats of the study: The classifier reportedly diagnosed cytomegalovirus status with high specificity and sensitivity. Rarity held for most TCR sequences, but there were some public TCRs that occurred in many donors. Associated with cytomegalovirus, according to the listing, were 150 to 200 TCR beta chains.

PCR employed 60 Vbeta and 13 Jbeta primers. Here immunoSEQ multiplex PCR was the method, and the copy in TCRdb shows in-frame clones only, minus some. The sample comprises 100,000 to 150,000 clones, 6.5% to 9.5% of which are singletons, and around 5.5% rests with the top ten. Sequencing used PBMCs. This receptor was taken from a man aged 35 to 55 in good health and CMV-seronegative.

CDR3: CASSLGRLNAEKLFF. Written as DNA, the CDR3 is TGCGCCAGCAGCTTGGGGCGGCTCAACGCGGAAAAACTGTTTTTT. V and J are TRBV5-1 and TRBJ1-4; D remains unclear. Trimming cost V 0 bases and J 8 bases, with 14 bases left between them. CDR1 is SGHRS, CDR2 YFSETQ, per germline. The CDR3 spans 15 residues.